This T cell receptor (beta chain) was captured in a study of patients and donors after allogeneic stem cell transplantation. In its sample, this clonotype was seen a few times. V trimming: 3 bases; J trimming: 2 bases; junction bases outside the gene matches: 6. CDR1 is MNHNS and CDR2 is SASEGT in the germline V gene. This CDR3 region has 16 residues. MiXCR, applied by TCRdb to the RT-PCR reads, yields one record per CDR3 protein. The top ten hold about 6% of the sample, which has more than 850,000 distinct CDR3 sequences, about a sixth seen once. The clonotype was recovered from a human donor who was either an allogeneic HSCT recipient or a stem cell or donor lymphocyte infusion donor (not recorded which). It is not recorded whose cells these are; they may come from a transplant donor. Sequencing was done on a sample of blood, either unsorted or a sorted T cell fraction (not recorded which). V is TRBV6-1 and J is TRBJ2-3; 9 bases align to TRBD2. In nucleotides, the CDR3 is TGTGCCAGCAGTGAGAGGCTAGCGGGGTTCACAGATACGCAGTATTTT. It is translated as CASSERLAGFTDTQYF.